This TCR beta chain was found in a study of Ad26.COV2.S vaccination and SARS-CoV-2 variants. In the study overall: The vaccine Ad26.COV2.S was put into the muscle once, or twice with 56 days between.

About this clone: The antigen is unknown.

The treatment is: some 19 received Ad26.COV2.S at low or high dose, single or two shots; 5 received placebo; per-sample allocation not given. On day 63 after the first injection, vaccine and placebo recipients gave samples. An Ad26 vector carrying the Wuhan-strain SARS-CoV-2 spike served as the vaccine. Study outcomes and limitations: TCR breadth and depth analyses may have underestimated total T cell responses. Post-vaccination breadth of spike-specific CD8+ and CD4+ T cell responses was reportedly substantial.

Clones were sequenced by immunoSEQ multiplex PCR, and TCRdb holds only the in-frame ones, with some missing. The sample lists approximately 450,000 clones, 90% occurring once. The J segment lost 7 bases and the V segment lost 0 bases, leaving 8 bases of the junction unmatched. This CDR3 contains 15 residues. Per germline, CDR1 KGHSH and CDR2 LQKENI. J is TRBJ2-5 and V is TRBV18, with TRBD2 matching over 7 bases. Sequenced material: peripheral blood, taken in a trial of Ad26.COV2.S vaccine versus placebo. This clonotype was obtained from a person between 18 and 65 years old who received the Ad26.COV2.S COVID-19 vaccine or a placebo. The CDR3 loop is CASSPPMVSGGTQYF. The CDR3 bases are TGTGCCAGCTCACCACCGATGGTCTCGGGGGGGACCCAGTACTTC. The full variable domain, rest sourced from reference TRBV18 and TRBJ2-5, is NAGVMQNPRHLVRRRGQEARLRCSPMKGHSHVYWYRQLPEEGLKFMVYLQKENIIDESGMPKERFSAEFPKEGPSILRIQQVVRGDSAAYFCASSPPMVSGGTQYFGPGTRLLVL.